One sample yielded the 10 T cell receptor beta chains listed below, sequenced in a study of cytomegalovirus exposure and HLA in healthy donors. A multiplex PCR was run with 60 Vbeta primers and 13 Jbeta primers. TCRdb's copy holds only in-frame clones and misses some; the assay was immunoSEQ multiplex PCR. Among approximately 77,000 clones listed, 65% to 80% were seen once. The specimen sequenced was PBMCs. Every receptor here comes from a male donor in good health and CMV-seropositive.

The genes are TRBV20-1 and TRBJ2-7; unclear D gene. The CDR3 has 10 residues. Germline lookup yields CDR1 DFQATT and CDR2 SNEGSKA (reference sequence). The V gene lost 2 bases and the J gene lost 6 bases, with 5 bases spanning the gap. The CDR3 sequence is CSARTVEQYF. DNA for the CDR3: TGCAGTGCTAGAACGGTCGAGCAGTACTTC.

The chain links TRBV10-2 to TRBJ1-2, with D perhaps TRBD1 (5 bases). Trimming cost V 6 bases and J 3 bases, with 11 bases left between them. Germline V gives CDR1 WSHSY, CDR2 SAAADI. The CDR3 runs 13 residues. For the CDR3, the DNA is TGCGCCAGCAGCGAGCAGGGCGACTATGGCTACACCTTC. Translated: CASSEQGDYGYTF.

CDR3 DNA sequence: TGTGCCAGCAGTGAAGGAGGGACAGGGGGGCTTGGCTACACCTTC. It translates to CASSEGGTGGLGYTF. The chain joins TRBV6-1 to TRBJ1-2, with TRBD1 matching over 11 bases. Trimming removed 1 base from V and 7 bases from J; junction bases left unmatched: 5. Germline CDR1 and CDR2: MNHNS and SASEGT. CDR3 length equals 15 residues.

This clone was observed a few times. The gene calls are TRBV7-2 and TRBJ1-5; the D is unclear. The CDR3 is made up of 18 amino acids. V was shortened by 6 bases and J by 6 bases, with 27 bases between the two germline ends. Germline values: CDR1 SGHTA, CDR2 FQGNSA. CDR3 coding DNA: TGTGCCAGCAGTCTCGTCGTCGGGTCAAGTCATCTAGTTCAGCCCCAGCATTTT. It yields the protein CASSLVVGSSHLVQPQHF.

The chain links TRBV2 to TRBJ2-7; 10 positions match TRBD1. After removal of 7 bases from V and 3 bases from J, the junction contained 6 bases not matched to a gene. Germline V gene lookup returns CDR1 SNHLY and CDR2 FYNNEI. The CDR3 has 14 residues. CDR3 protein: CASTRTGGSYEQYF. The CDR3 DNA reads as TGTGCCAGCACCAGGACAGGGGGGAGCTACGAGCAGTACTTC.

CDR3 sequence: CASSLGHLNTEAFF. In DNA form, the CDR3 reads TGTGCCAGTAGCCTTGGACACCTTAACACTGAAGCTTTCTTT. This chain joins TRBV19 and TRBJ1-1; D might be TRBD1 (5 bases). The V end was cut by 6 bases, the J end by 2 bases, with 13 bases between. CDR1 is LNHDA and CDR2 is SQIVND in the germline V gene (reference sequence). The CDR3 is 14 amino acids.

V usage is TRBV29-1 and J usage is TRBJ2-1; the match to TRBD1 covers 7 bases. Germline V gene sequence: CDR1 SQVTM, CDR2 ANQGSEA. The CDR3 extends over 13 amino acids. The junction had 8 bases not matched to a gene; V was cut back by 6 bases and J by 6 bases. The CDR3 sequence is CSVIDRVGNEQFF. The CDR3 bases are TGCAGCGTAATTGACAGGGTGGGCAATGAGCAGTTCTTC.

The V gene is TRBV30, the J gene TRBJ2-3; possibly TRBD1 for D (6 bases). CDR1 and CDR2 from the germline V gene are GTSNPN and SVGIG (reference sequence). This CDR3 is 14 amino acids long. Deletions cut 2 bases from V and 1 base from J, with 10 bases between. CDR3 nucleotides: TGTGCCTGGAGTATTCGGACAGGCACAGATACGCAGTATTTT. Its translation: CAWSIRTGTDTQYF.

This chain links TRBV27 with TRBJ2-5; D gene ambiguous. TRBJ2-7 matches the DNA end more closely, so the J call is doubtful. Per the germline V gene, CDR1 is MNHEY and CDR2 is SMNVEV (reference sequence). This CDR3 has 11 residues. The CDR3 here is CASFQAYEQYF. The CDR3, as DNA: TGTGCCAGCTTCCAGGCCTACGAGCAGTACTTC.

This rearrangement joins TRBV5-4 to TRBJ2-1; 8 bases are a match to TRBD2. CDR1 and CDR2 (germline): SGHNT, YYREEE (reference sequence). The CDR3 runs to 16 residues. Germline trimming cut 0 bases from V and 5 bases from J; bases unmatched to any gene: 7. CDR3 amino acids: CASSLDAGGVHNEQFF. Here the CDR3 DNA reads TGTGCCAGCAGCTTGGACGCGGGAGGAGTACACAATGAGCAGTTCTTC.